The clone carrying this TCR beta chain was picked up one time. Time point: neoterminal ileum biopsy at postoperative endoscopy, about 6 months after surgery. CDR1 is MRHNA, CDR2 SNTAGT, per germline. This CDR3 is built from 14 residues. J gave up 2 bases and V 6 bases, and 5 bases lay outside the gene matches. The data were produced by immunoSEQ multiplex PCR, yet TCRdb's version contains in-frame clones alone and is incomplete. The table includes some 10,000 clones, about 80% detected once. The data were obtained in a study of T cell repertoires in ileal Crohn's disease. Looking at the study overall: Biopsies of the neoterminal ileum at postoperative colonoscopy form M6 samples.

The receptor was derived from an adult with Crohn's disease. The sample was ileal tissue. The V gene is TRBV6-4, the J gene TRBJ2-3; TRBD2 matches 7 bases. The CDR3 DNA sequence: TGTGCCAGCAGGCCGGGGGGTGACACAGATACGCAGTATTTT. This encodes CASRPGGDTDTQYF.